This paragraph covers one T cell receptor (beta chain) sequence. No antigen is known for it. The germline V and J ends were trimmed by 2 bases and 4 bases, with 9 bases remaining between them. The CDR3 extends over 14 amino acids. Germline-derived CDR1 and CDR2 are MNHEY and SVGEGT. The data were obtained in a study of breast tumors, draining lymph nodes, adjacent tissues. Overall study results and limits: Tumors had less TCR diversity than lymph nodes, more than nontumor tissue. Tumor and nontumor repertoires were significantly more similar in luminal-like than in basal-like breast cancer. That most tumor T cells come from lymph nodes remained unproven.

The lymph nodes were axillary draining lymph nodes from breast cancer patients. One entry per CDR3 protein, called by TCRdb with MiXCR from the multiplex PCR reads. The table records 200,000 to 300,000 distinct CDR3 sequences, about 30% of them present only once. The clonotype was recovered from a female donor with breast cancer. Some clones in this sample may be carry-over from other donors' samples. V usage is TRBV6-2 or TRBV6-3 and J usage is TRBJ1-5; maybe TRBD1 (5 bases). Material: axillary lymph node tissue. The CDR3 nucleotides are TGTGCCAGCAGTTACGGACAAAGAAATCAGCCCCAGCATTTT. It specifies CASSYGQRNQPQHF.